The 29 T cell receptor beta chains given below trace back to one sample, sequenced in a study of blood T cell repertoires in COVID-19. Clones were sequenced by immunoSEQ multiplex PCR, and TCRdb holds only the in-frame ones, with some missing. Of roughly 160,000 clones listed, 80% are singletons. The source material was PBMCs or T cells enriched from blood (not recorded which). These receptors were collected from a woman aged 55-69 years who had recovered from COVID-19.

The rearrangement links TRBV6-6 to TRBJ2-1, with TRBD2 identical over 7 bases. This CDR3 spans 14 amino acids. The V gene's germline CDR1 is MNHNY and CDR2 SVGAGI (reference sequence). V gave up 7 bases and J gave up 1 base; unmatched junction bases: 4. The CDR3 loop is CASTSGISYNEQFF. CDR3 nucleotide sequence: TGTGCCAGCACGAGCGGGATTTCCTACAATGAGCAGTTCTTC.

For this clone: The same CDR3 also results from other DNA sequences found in this sample. The chain is built from TRBV18 and TRBJ2-7; TRBD1 matches at 11 bases. In germline, CDR1 is KGHSH, CDR2 LQKENI. After removal of 3 bases from V and 2 bases from J, the junction contained 3 bases not matched to a gene. The CDR3 has 15 amino acids. This chain's CDR3 is CASSPPGQGAYEQYF. CDR3 bases: TGTGCCAGCTCACCGCCGGGACAGGGGGCCTACGAGCAGTACTTC.

The chain couples TRBV19 to TRBJ2-2; 11 bases map to TRBD2. CDR1 and CDR2 from the germline V gene are LNHDA and SQIVND (reference sequence). The CDR3 spans 16 residues. J gave up 5 bases and V 5 bases, and 7 bases lay outside the gene matches. The CDR3 coding sequence is TGTGCCAGTAGTCGCCTAGCGGGGGGCGGTACCGGGGAGCTGTTTTTT. As protein: CASSRLAGGGTGELFF. Together with reference TRBV19 and TRBJ2-2, the CDR3 gives the full variable domain: DGGITQSPKYLFRKEGQNVTLSCEQNLNHDAMYWYRQDPGQGLRLIYYSQIVNDFQKGDIAEGYSVSREKKESFPLTVTSAQKNPTAFYLCASSRLAGGGTGELFFGEGSRLTVL.

The chain employs TRBV2 and TRBJ1-1; the match to TRBD1 covers 7 bases. Germline V gene lookup returns CDR1 SNHLY and CDR2 FYNNEI. The CDR3 totals 13 residues. V shed 6 bases, J shed 4 bases, and the junction held 5 bases outside the gene matches. The CDR3 nucleotides read TGTGCCAGCAGCCGGACAGGCAGCACTGAAGCTTTCTTT. Protein: CASSRTGSTEAFF.

J is TRBJ1-1 and V is TRBV4-1; D uncertain. Germline-derived CDR1 and CDR2 are MGHRA and YSYEKL. This CDR3 comprises 15 residues. The V gene lost 0 bases and the J gene lost 4 bases, with 12 bases spanning the gap. The CDR3 sequence: CASSQERVRGTEAFF. The CDR3 DNA reads as TGCGCCAGCAGCCAAGAGAGGGTACGAGGCACTGAAGCTTTCTTT.

The chain links TRBV19 to TRBJ1-2, with D possibly matching TRBD1 (5 bases). The germline V gene has CDR1 LNHDA and CDR2 SQIVND (reference sequence). V lost 6 bases to trimming and J lost 6 bases, with 17 bases between them. The CDR3 contains 14 residues. The CDR3 DNA follows: TGTGCCAGTAGCAGCAGGGCCCGGCTAGATGGCTACACCTTC. As protein: CASSSRARLDGYTF.

This clone was detected a few times. This CDR3 reads CASSVVGGHEGVNTEAFF. CDR3 in DNA: TGTGCCAGCAGCGTAGTAGGAGGTCACGAGGGCGTGAACACTGAAGCTTTCTTT. This chain connects TRBV9 to TRBJ1-1; D gene ambiguous. The length of the CDR3 is 18 residues. V was pared by 0 bases and J by 0 bases, with 18 bases between. Germline lookup yields CDR1 SGDLS and CDR2 YYNGEE.

This chain joins TRBV3-1 (or the pseudogene TRBV3-2) and TRBJ2-1; D remains ambiguous. The CDR3 covers 16 residues. Trimming pared 4 bases from V and 2 bases from J, leaving 15 bases between. Germline V lookup: CDR1 LGHDT, CDR2 YNNKEL (reference sequence). The CDR3 region has the DNA TGTGCCAGCAGCCCGGAACCTAGGAGCCCCTACAATGAGCAGTTCTTC. Translated: CASSPEPRSPYNEQFF.

V usage is TRBV19 and J usage is TRBJ2-5, with a weak D call TRBD2 (5 bases). The CDR3 spans 13 residues. V gave up 3 bases and J gave up 2 bases, with 7 bases separating them. In germline, CDR1 is LNHDA, CDR2 SQIVND (reference sequence). CDR3 protein: CASSIGIQETQYF. CDR3 nucleotides: TGTGCCAGTAGTATCGGGATACAAGAGACCCAGTACTTC.

In this sample, this clone turned up a few times. This chain links TRBV24-1 with TRBJ2-5; 9 positions match TRBD2. After removal of 0 bases from V and 3 bases from J, the junction contained 7 bases not matched to a gene. From germline, CDR1 is KGHDR and CDR2 SFDVKD. The CDR3 has 17 residues. CDR3 loop: CATSDLLGSGGKETQYF. DNA of the CDR3: TGTGCCACCAGTGATTTGCTTGGGAGCGGGGGGAAAGAGACCCAGTACTTC.

The chain recombines TRBV4-1 with TRBJ1-4; 8 bases are shared with TRBD1. The germline V gene encodes CDR1 MGHRA and CDR2 YSYEKL. The CDR3 totals 17 residues. Trimming removed 0 bases from V and 8 bases from J; junction bases left unmatched: 11. CDR3 protein: CASSQDLPTGAYEKLFF. The CDR3 DNA is TGCGCCAGCAGCCAAGATCTACCGACAGGGGCTTACGAAAAACTGTTTTTT.

This chain joins TRBV2 and TRBJ2-2; D is possibly TRBD2 (6 bases). V lost 8 bases to trimming and J lost 0 bases, with 10 bases between them. The germline CDR1 and CDR2 sequences are SNHLY and FYNNEI. The CDR3 extends over 14 amino acids. The CDR3 protein is CASHRGSNTGELFF. The CDR3 DNA reads as TGTGCCAGCCACCGGGGGTCGAACACCGGGGAGCTGTTTTTT.

This chain connects TRBV25-1 to TRBJ1-1; D unresolved. The V end lost 6 bases, the J end lost 0 bases, and 11 bases lay between the germline ends. Germline loops: CDR1 MGHDK, CDR2 SYGVNS. This CDR3 spans 14 amino acids. CDR3 bases: TGTGCCAGCAGGACCGGACTCTTGAACACTGAAGCTTTCTTT. This translates into CASRTGLLNTEAFF.

This clone was observed once. The chain has TRBV6-5 and TRBJ1-2; 9 bases are a match to TRBD1. V shed 7 bases and J 4 bases; nucleotides not matched to a gene: 7. CDR1 is MNHEY and CDR2 is SVGAGI in the germline V gene. The CDR3 is 14 amino acids. This CDR3 reads CASITGTGSYGYTF. DNA for the CDR3: TGTGCCAGCATTACCGGGACAGGGTCCTATGGCTACACCTTC.

A single count supports this clone. DNA of the CDR3: TGTGCCAGCAGCCAGGGCACAGGGGCCTTCAATCAGCCCCAGCATTTT. Residues: CASSQGTGAFNQPQHF. V usage is TRBV3-1 (or the pseudogene TRBV3-2) and J usage is TRBJ1-5, with 7 nucleotides matching TRBD1. CDR1 and CDR2 (germline): LGHDT, YNNKEL (reference sequence). The junction had 8 bases not matched to a gene; V was cut back by 3 bases and J by 3 bases. The CDR3 runs to 16 residues.

The chain is built from TRBV30 and TRBJ1-2; 7 bases agree with TRBD1. Germline CDR1 is GTSNPN and CDR2 is SVGIG (reference sequence). The CDR3 covers 13 residues. With 3 bases clipped from V and 5 bases from J, the junction kept 6 bases outside the gene matches. CDR3 in DNA: TGTGCCTGGAGCGTGGGACAGTGGTATGGCTACACCTTC. Translated, it gives CAWSVGQWYGYTF.

V gene TRBV6-5 combines with J gene TRBJ2-2; TRBD1 aligns across 8 bases. The trim removed 2 bases at V and 3 bases at J, leaving 5 bases unmatched. The CDR3 is made up of 16 amino acids. Germline V gene data show CDR1 as MNHEY and CDR2 as SVGAGI. CDR3 bases: TGTGCCAGCAGTTACAGTGGCAGGGGGCACACCGGGGAGCTGTTTTTT. Translation: CASSYSGRGHTGELFF.

The genes are TRBV15 and TRBJ2-7; 8 positions agree with TRBD1. CDR3 length equals 14 residues. Germline CDR1 LNHNV, CDR2 YYDKDF (reference sequence). The V gene end was trimmed by 7 bases and the J gene end by 4 bases; junction bases not matched to a gene: 9. The CDR3 coding sequence is TGTGCCACCAAGCAACGGAGACAGGGGTACGAGCAGTACTTC. Translation: CATKQRRQGYEQYF.

The V and J genes are TRBV5-1 and TRBJ1-1; TRBD1 agrees at 7 bases. With 0 bases clipped from V and 11 bases from J, the junction kept 13 bases outside the gene matches. This CDR3 spans 15 amino acids. From germline, CDR1 is SGHRS and CDR2 YFSETQ. CDR3 DNA sequence: TGCGCCAGCAGCTTGGCCTCGGGACAGTTCACAATCGCTTTCTTT. It codes for CASSLASGQFTIAFF.

This clone was counted only a few times. The rearrangement links TRBV19 to TRBJ2-2, with 7 nucleotides matching TRBD1. The CDR3 consists of 14 residues. Germline V CDR1 and CDR2: LNHDA, SQIVND (reference sequence). V shed 7 bases, J shed 4 bases, and the junction held 6 bases outside the gene matches. The CDR3: CASIPGTATGELFF. The DNA of the CDR3 is TGTGCCAGTATCCCCGGGACAGCCACCGGGGAGCTGTTTTTT. The full variable domain, with the rest looked up from reference TRBV19 and TRBJ2-2, is DGGITQSPKYLFRKEGQNVTLSCEQNLNHDAMYWYRQDPGQGLRLIYYSQIVNDFQKGDIAEGYSVSREKKESFPLTVTSAQKNPTAFYLCASIPGTATGELFFGEGSRLTVL.

V gene TRBV11-2 combines with J gene TRBJ2-7; D is possibly TRBD2 (6 bases). Germline assignment: CDR1 SGHAT and CDR2 FQNNGV. Trimming took off 3 bases at V and 2 bases at J, with 11 bases between the two ends. This CDR3 contains 14 residues. The CDR3 DNA reads TGTGCCAGCAGCTTTAGCGGAGCTACCTACGAGCAGTACTTC. It is translated as CASSFSGATYEQYF. Drawing the rest from reference TRBV11-2 and TRBJ2-7, the complete variable domain is EAGVAQSPRYKIIEKRQSVAFWCNPISGHATLYWYQQILGQGPKLLIQFQNNGVVDDSQLPKDRFSAERLKGVDSTLKIQPAKLEDSAVYLCASSFSGATYEQYFGPGTRLTVT.

V gene TRBV2 combines with J gene TRBJ1-2, with a weak D call TRBD1 (5 bases). This CDR3 is built from 12 residues. The germline V and J ends were trimmed by 4 bases and 4 bases, with 7 bases remaining between them. CDR1 is SNHLY and CDR2 is FYNNEI in the germline V gene. The CDR3 DNA is TGTGCCAGCAGTGGACAGTCCTATGGCTACACCTTC. The encoded protein is CASSGQSYGYTF.

This clone was detected only a few times. The V call is TRBV18, the J call TRBJ1-1; D is undetermined. Trimming removed 3 bases at V and 0 bases at J, with 11 bases between. The CDR3 runs to 15 residues. Germline values: CDR1 KGHSH, CDR2 LQKENI. CDR3 amino acids: CASSPMGSMNTEAFF. The DNA for the CDR3 is TGTGCCAGCTCACCGATGGGGAGCATGAACACTGAAGCTTTCTTT.

The chain uses TRBV5-5 and TRBJ2-1, with D maybe TRBD2 (6 bases). The CDR3 has 14 amino acids. Germline V gene lookup returns CDR1 SGHKS and CDR2 YYEKEE (reference sequence). The V end lost 2 bases, the J end lost 7 bases, and 13 bases lay between the germline ends. CDR3 DNA: TGTGCCAGCAGCTTCCCCCGGGGGTCGAATGAGCAGTTCTTC. This codes for CASSFPRGSNEQFF. Using reference TRBV5-5 and TRBJ2-1 for the parts outside the CDR3, the full variable domain is DAGVTQSPTHLIKTRGQQVTLRCSPISGHKSVSWYQQVLGQGPQFIFQYYEKEERGRGNFPDRFSARQFPNYSSELNVNALLLGDSALYLCASSFPRGSNEQFFGPGTRLTVL.

The rearrangement uses TRBV15 and TRBJ2-1; perhaps TRBD1 as D (5 bases). V lost 5 bases to trimming and J lost 4 bases, with 12 bases between them. The CDR3 consists of 14 residues. Germline V gene sequence: CDR1 LNHNV, CDR2 YYDKDF (reference sequence). CDR3 DNA: TGTGCCACCAGCGCCCGACAGAGATACAATGAGCAGTTCTTC. Protein: CATSARQRYNEQFF.

The V call is TRBV5-1, the J call TRBJ1-2; 8 positions match TRBD1. Trimming cost V 0 bases and J 5 bases; bases outside gene matches: 9. The CDR3 is 16 residues long. From germline, CDR1 is SGHRS and CDR2 YFSETQ. For the CDR3, the DNA is TGCGCCAGCAGCTTGGCTTTGACAGGGGTGGGGTATGGCTACACCTTC. Encoded protein: CASSLALTGVGYGYTF.

The chain recombines TRBV7-8 with TRBJ2-7; 10 bases match TRBD2. Per the germline V gene, CDR1 is SGHVS and CDR2 is FQNEAQ. The CDR3 length is 16 residues. Trimming removed 3 bases from V and 1 base from J; junction bases left unmatched: 6. The CDR3 spells CASSLQQRGGSYEQYF. The CDR3 bases are TGTGCCAGCAGCTTGCAGCAGCGGGGGGGATCCTACGAGCAGTACTTC.

V is TRBV7-3 and J is TRBJ1-1, with D perhaps matching TRBD1 (5 bases). CDR3 length: 13 amino acids. Germline V gives CDR1 SGHTA, CDR2 FQGTGA. The ends were cut back, 6 bases at V and 0 bases at J, with 8 bases in the middle. This CDR3 reads CASRQTVNTEAFF. CDR3 in DNA: TGTGCCAGCAGACAGACAGTGAACACTGAAGCTTTCTTT.

A single count supports this clone. The chain joins TRBV10-3 to TRBJ1-6; 7 bases fit TRBD1. CDR1 is ENHRY and CDR2 is SYGVKD in the germline V gene. The CDR3 length is 15 residues. The J segment lost 7 bases and the V segment lost 0 bases, leaving 3 bases of the junction unmatched. The CDR3 protein is CAISESTGRNSPLHF. DNA for the CDR3: TGTGCCATCAGTGAGTCGACAGGGAGAAATTCACCCCTCCACTTT.